These T cell receptor beta chains were read from a single sample in a study of cytomegalovirus exposure and HLA in healthy donors. Libraries were prepared by immunoSEQ multiplex PCR; TCRdb keeps only in-frame clonotypes and omits some of them. The sample has under 200,000 clones; almost 75% are singletons. The sample was PBMCs. Every receptor here comes from a woman aged 18-30 years in good health and CMV-seropositive. The CDR3 runs from the conserved cysteine through the conserved F or W. Each record gives: J gene, V gene, D gene, CDR3 DNA, CDR3 protein. The D gene is left open where the match is weak.

j_gene: TRBJ2-3; v_gene: TRBV2; d_gene: TRBD2; CDR3nt: TGTGCCAGCAGTGCTCTGGGAAGCGGGGGCGGCACAGATACGCAGTATTTT; CDR3aa: CASSALGSGGGTDTQYF
j_gene: TRBJ1-5; v_gene: TRBV10-1; d_gene: NA; CDR3nt: TGCGCCCGAGGCCTTGGGTGTAGCAATCAGCCCCAGCATTTT; CDR3aa: CARGLGCSNQPQHF
j_gene: TRBJ1-5; v_gene: TRBV7-9; d_gene: NA; CDR3nt: TGTTCCAGCAGCCAGGGACCCGGGGGAGATCAGCCCCAGCATTTT; CDR3aa: CSSSQGPGGDQPQHF
j_gene: TRBJ2-5; v_gene: TRBV11-2; d_gene: TRBD2; CDR3nt: TGTGCCAGCAGCCCGGGACTAGCCCCGGAGACCCAGTACTTC; CDR3aa: CASSPGLAPETQYF
j_gene: TRBJ2-4; v_gene: TRBV5-1; d_gene: NA; CDR3nt: TGCGCCAGCAGCTTGACAGGGGCCAAAAACATTCAGTACTTC; CDR3aa: CASSLTGAKNIQYF
j_gene: TRBJ1-2; v_gene: TRBV5-1; d_gene: TRBD1; CDR3nt: TGCGCCAGCAGCTTGGACAGGGGTGGCTATGGCTACACCTTC; CDR3aa: CASSLDRGGYGYTF
j_gene: TRBJ2-3; v_gene: TRBV5-4; d_gene: TRBD2; CDR3nt: TGTGCCAGCAGCCAACCACGGACTAGCGGGGGGACTGATACGCAGTATTTT; CDR3aa: CASSQPRTSGGTDTQYF
j_gene: TRBJ1-6; v_gene: TRBV4-1; d_gene: NA; CDR3nt: TGCGCCAGCAGCCAATACCCGGGACACAACGGATCACCCCTCCACTTT; CDR3aa: CASSQYPGHNGSPLHF
j_gene: TRBJ2-2; v_gene: TRBV10-3; d_gene: TRBD1; CDR3nt: TGTGCCATCAGTGATCCGGGACAGGGATCGAACACCGGGGAGCTGTTTTTT; CDR3aa: CAISDPGQGSNTGELFF
j_gene: TRBJ1-6; v_gene: TRBV7-9; d_gene: NA; CDR3nt: TGTGCCAGCAGCTTATTGGGGGGACTTAATTCACCCCTCCACTTT; CDR3aa: CASSLLGGLNSPLHF
j_gene: TRBJ2-7; v_gene: TRBV20-1; d_gene: NA; CDR3nt: TGCAGTGCTGAATCAGTCTACGAGCAGTACTTC; CDR3aa: CSAESVYEQYF
j_gene: TRBJ2-5; v_gene: TRBV14; d_gene: TRBD1; CDR3nt: TGTGCCAGCAGCCAAGACCCAGGGGGCAGGGAGACCCAGTACTTC; CDR3aa: CASSQDPGGRETQYF
j_gene: TRBJ2-5; v_gene: TRBV7-2; d_gene: NA; CDR3nt: TGTGCCAGCAGCTTAGTTTCAGGAAGGCAAGAGACCCAGTACTTC; CDR3aa: CASSLVSGRQETQYF
j_gene: TRBJ1-5; v_gene: TRBV4-2; d_gene: TRBD1; CDR3nt: TGTGCCAGCAGCCTCTGGGACAGGGACCCGAATCAGCCCCAGCATTTT; CDR3aa: CASSLWDRDPNQPQHF
j_gene: TRBJ2-2; v_gene: TRBV10-3; d_gene: TRBD2; CDR3nt: TGTGCCATCAGTGTATCCTCTAGCGGGGGCACCGGGGAGCTGTTTTTT; CDR3aa: CAISVSSSGGTGELFF